This TCR beta chain was retrieved from a study of OX40 agonist ivuxolimab in advanced cancers. Study as a whole: Patients' therapy was ivuxolimab, an antibody that acts as an agonist of OX40 (CD134). Three patients had partial responses: one hepatocellular carcinoma, two cutaneous melanoma.

Remarks on this clone: The antigen is not known.

The V and J ends lost 6 bases and 5 bases respectively, with 13 bases between them. In germline, CDR1 is SNHLY, CDR2 FYNNEI. The length of the CDR3 is 13 residues. Data came from immunoSEQ multiplex PCR; TCRdb stores just in-frame clones and leaves some out. The table includes about 98,000 clones, approximately 86% detected once. Findings and limits, study-wide: Among the lowest peripheral clonal expansion occurred in 0.1-3.0 mg/kg partial responders.

The source was CD4+ or CD8+ T cells sorted from blood, collected in a trial of the OX40 agonist ivuxolimab. The chain is built from TRBV2 and TRBJ2-5; D call uncertain. This clonotype originated in an adult with an advanced solid tumor such as melanoma, head and neck, liver or kidney cancer. The CDR3 reads CASRRPPQETQYF. For the CDR3, the DNA is TGTGCCAGCAGGCGCCCCCCACAGGAGACCCAGTACTTC.